Listed here are 30 T cell receptor beta chains from one sample, sequenced in a study of blood T cell repertoires in COVID-19. TCRdb keeps only in-frame clones here, not all; method: immunoSEQ multiplex PCR. This table has roughly 250,000 clones, 80% to 90% appearing once. Sequences were obtained from peripheral blood. These receptors all stem from a woman in her forties with acute or convalescent COVID-19.

The gene calls are TRBV12-3 or TRBV12-4 and TRBJ1-1, with D possibly being TRBD1 (5 bases). The CDR3 length is 13 residues. V was pared by 6 bases and J by 1 base, with 9 bases between. CDR3 residues: CASRRGQNTEAFF. CDR3 bases: TGTGCCAGCAGGCGGGGCCAGAACACTGAAGCTTTCTTT.

The chain links TRBV7-3 to TRBJ1-2, with 11 bases aligning to TRBD1. V trimming: 0 bases; J trimming: 2 bases; junction bases outside the gene matches: 2. The CDR3 is 16 residues long. Germline V gene sequence: CDR1 SGHTA, CDR2 FQGTGA. The chain's CDR3 is CASSLTGQGENYGYTF. CDR3 coding DNA: TGTGCCAGCAGCTTAACGGGACAGGGGGAGAACTATGGCTACACCTTC.

The chain combines TRBV15 with TRBJ1-1; the D is unclear. The germline gives CDR1 LNHNV, CDR2 YYDKDF (reference sequence). V was cut by 0 bases and J by 10 bases, with 15 bases left in between. The CDR3 length is 14 residues. The CDR3 nucleotides are TGTGCCACCAGCAGAGATTCGACACGTCCCCCAGCTTTCTTT. Its protein is CATSRDSTRPPAFF.

This clone was found a few times. The rearrangement joins TRBV19 to TRBJ1-3; perhaps TRBD1 as D (5 bases). There are 15 residues in the CDR3. Per the germline V gene, CDR1 is LNHDA and CDR2 is SQIVND (reference sequence). The V gene lost 5 bases and the J gene lost 1 base, with 12 bases spanning the gap. The CDR3 nucleotides are TGTGCCAGTAGTCAAGGGGCTGGGTCTGGAAACACCATATATTTT. Its translation is CASSQGAGSGNTIYF. The full variable domain, in which reference TRBV19 and TRBJ1-3 provide the parts outside the CDR3, is DGGITQSPKYLFRKEGQNVTLSCEQNLNHDAMYWYRQDPGQGLRLIYYSQIVNDFQKGDIAEGYSVSREKKESFPLTVTSAQKNPTAFYLCASSQGAGSGNTIYFGEGSWLTVV.

The V and J genes are TRBV6-1 and TRBJ1-1; 7 nucleotides match TRBD1. Germline V gene sequence: CDR1 MNHNS, CDR2 SASEGT. The CDR3 length is 15 residues. The V and J ends lost 3 bases and 5 bases, in that order; junction bases with no gene match: 9. The CDR3 reads CASSDWSLQGTEAFF. The CDR3 coding sequence is TGTGCCAGCAGTGATTGGTCTCTACAGGGGACTGAAGCTTTCTTT.

The V gene is TRBV27, the J gene TRBJ1-5; 9 positions agree with TRBD1. Germline CDR1 is MNHEY and CDR2 is SMNVEV (reference sequence). With V trimmed by 6 bases and J by 0 bases, 3 bases remained unmatched. CDR3 size: 15 residues. CDR3 amino acids: CASRKGQGSNQPQHF. The CDR3 DNA is TGTGCCAGCAGGAAGGGACAGGGTAGCAATCAGCCCCAGCATTTT.

This chain links TRBV10-1 with TRBJ1-2, with 7 bases matching TRBD1. CDR1 is WNHNN, CDR2 SYGVQD, per germline (reference sequence). CDR3 length: 13 amino acids. V dropped 6 bases and J dropped 2; count of bases not matched to a gene: 3. For the CDR3, the DNA is TGCGCCAGCAGCGGGGGACAGAACTATGGCTACACCTTC. It yields the protein CASSGGQNYGYTF.

V gene TRBV9 combines with J gene TRBJ2-3; 11 bases match TRBD2. The CDR3 spans 16 residues. V trimming: 3 bases; J trimming: 4 bases; junction bases outside the gene matches: 7. Germline V gene sequence: CDR1 SGDLS, CDR2 YYNGEE. CDR3 sequence reads: CASSALSGGAADTQYF. The DNA of the CDR3 is TGTGCCAGCAGCGCGCTTAGCGGGGGGGCCGCAGATACGCAGTATTTT. Variable domain in full (rest from reference TRBV9 and TRBJ2-3): DSGVTQTPKHLITATGQRVTLRCSPRSGDLSVYWYQQSLDQGLQFLIQYYNGEERAKGNILERFSAQQFPDLHSELNLSSLELGDSALYFCASSALSGGAADTQYFGPGTRLTVL.

The rearrangement joins TRBV7-9 to TRBJ1-1; no definite D call. This CDR3 spans 12 amino acids. Germline V gene data show CDR1 as SEHNR and CDR2 as FQNEAQ (reference sequence). CDR3 region: CAYFQNAPEAFF. The DNA for the CDR3 is TGTGCGTACTTTCAAAACGCCCCTGAAGCTTTCTTT.

The V and J genes are TRBV10-3 and TRBJ1-1; D is possibly TRBD1 (5 bases). The CDR3 length is 13 residues. CDR1 and CDR2 (germline): ENHRY, SYGVKD. The V gene lost 6 bases and the J gene lost 4 bases, with 12 bases spanning the gap. Written as DNA, the CDR3 is TGTGCCATCAGCCTGACAGACCTCACTGAAGCTTTCTTT. Residues: CAISLTDLTEAFF.

V usage is TRBV11-2 and J usage is TRBJ1-1; the match to TRBD1 covers 8 bases. Germline CDR1 reads SGHAT; CDR2 reads FQNNGV. The CDR3 is 14 amino acids. V lost 3 bases and J lost 5; bases outside the gene matches: 5. CDR3: CASSFDRGVTEAFF. The CDR3, as DNA: TGTGCCAGCAGCTTCGACAGGGGAGTTACTGAAGCTTTCTTT.

The CDR3 nucleotides are TGTGCCAGCCAAGGACAAGGTAGTCAGCCCCAGCATTTT. Amino acids: CASQGQGSQPQHF. This rearrangement joins TRBV19 to TRBJ1-5; D possibly corresponds to TRBD1 (5 bases). Germline V lookup: CDR1 LNHDA, CDR2 SQIVND (reference sequence). This CDR3 region has 13 residues. Trimming took off 9 bases at V and 6 bases at J, with 15 bases between the two ends.

The V and J genes are TRBV5-4 and TRBJ1-6; D unresolved. Germline assignment: CDR1 SGHNT and CDR2 YYREEE (reference sequence). Trimming removed 4 bases at V and 2 bases at J, with 13 bases between. CDR3 length: 16 residues. The CDR3 protein is CASSPGPGTYNSPLHF. The CDR3 region has the DNA TGTGCCAGCAGCCCCGGCCCGGGAACCTATAATTCACCCCTCCACTTT. The full variable domain, completed using reference TRBV5-4 and TRBJ1-6, is ETGVTQSPTHLIKTRGQQVTLRCSSQSGHNTVSWYQQALGQGPQFIFQYYREEENGRGNFPPRFSGLQFPNYSSELNVNALELDDSALYLCASSPGPGTYNSPLHFGNGTRLTVT.

The CDR3 loop is CASSLGRGANTEAFF. CDR3 DNA: TGTGCCAGCAGCTTGGGGAGGGGAGCTAACACTGAAGCTTTCTTT. The chain uses TRBV7-6 and TRBJ1-1; D may be TRBD1 (5 bases). The ends were cut back, 3 bases at V and 2 bases at J, with 13 bases in the middle. The CDR3 length is 15 residues. The germline CDR1 and CDR2 sequences are SGHVS and FNYEAQ.

The chain combines TRBV19 with TRBJ1-1; D not certain. This CDR3 has 12 residues. V was shortened by 5 bases and J by 7 bases, with 11 bases between the two germline ends. Germline CDR1 reads LNHDA; CDR2 reads SQIVND (reference sequence). This CDR3 reads CASSFFGDEAFF. Here the CDR3 DNA reads TGTGCCAGTAGTTTTTTCGGGGATGAAGCTTTCTTT. Drawing the rest from reference TRBV19 and TRBJ1-1, the complete variable domain is DGGITQSPKYLFRKEGQNVTLSCEQNLNHDAMYWYRQDPGQGLRLIYYSQIVNDFQKGDIAEGYSVSREKKESFPLTVTSAQKNPTAFYLCASSFFGDEAFFGQGTRLTVV.

V usage is TRBV14 and J usage is TRBJ1-1; 8 nucleotides align to TRBD1. This CDR3 is 17 amino acids long. Trimming removed 1 base from V and 3 bases from J; junction bases left unmatched: 10. Per the germline V gene, CDR1 is SGHDN and CDR2 is FVKESK. CDR3 loop: CASSQGRAGGWHTEAFF. The CDR3 nucleotides are TGTGCCAGCAGCCAAGGGAGGGCAGGGGGCTGGCACACTGAAGCTTTCTTT.

The chain combines TRBV24-1 with TRBJ1-2; D is unclear. Trimming removed 4 bases from V and 8 bases from J, with 16 bases in between. Germline V gives CDR1 KGHDR, CDR2 SFDVKD. This CDR3 contains 14 residues. DNA for the CDR3: TGTGCCACCAGTGACCGAACTACTGTCGGCGGCTACACCTTC. This codes for CATSDRTTVGGYTF.

The chain is built from TRBV19 and TRBJ2-1; 7 positions agree with TRBD1. The CDR3 totals 16 residues. Losses at the gene ends were 2 bases for V and 4 bases for J; bases not matched to a gene: 8. Germline CDR1 LNHDA, CDR2 SQIVND (reference sequence). CDR3 coding DNA: TGTGCCAGTAGTATACTGGGGACAGCCCGTTACAATGAGCAGTTCTTC. Translation gives CASSILGTARYNEQFF.

The chain uses TRBV5-5 and TRBJ1-4; D gene unclear. V was shortened by 3 bases and J by 6 bases, with 18 bases between the two germline ends. Germline CDR1 and CDR2: SGHKS and YYEKEE (reference sequence). CDR3 length: 16 amino acids. The CDR3 region is CASSWSPRLGHEKLFF. The DNA for the CDR3 is TGTGCCAGCAGCTGGTCGCCCAGACTGGGTCATGAAAAACTGTTTTTT.

This chain connects TRBV10-1 to TRBJ1-4, with a possible D match to TRBD1 (5 bases). V gave up 8 bases and J gave up 3 bases, with 10 bases separating them. The CDR3 has 13 amino acids. Germline loops: CDR1 WNHNN, CDR2 SYGVQD (reference sequence). As DNA, the CDR3 is TGCGCCAGCCGGGCAGGGCCTAATGAAAAACTGTTTTTT. This sequence encodes CASRAGPNEKLFF.

As DNA, the CDR3 is TGTGCCAGCAGCTTGGGGGGGGGCGTGAACACTGAAGCTTTCTTT. It is translated as CASSLGGGVNTEAFF. V is TRBV5-4 and J is TRBJ1-1; maybe TRBD1 (6 bases). This CDR3 region has 15 residues. The ends were cut back, 0 bases at V and 0 bases at J, with 9 bases in the middle. Germline V CDR1 and CDR2: SGHNT, YYREEE (reference sequence).

The chain joins TRBV27 to TRBJ1-1; D is possibly TRBD1 (6 bases). CDR3 size: 12 residues. In germline, CDR1 is MNHEY, CDR2 SMNVEV (reference sequence). The V gene lost 8 bases and the J gene lost 2 bases, with 9 bases spanning the gap. CDR3 in DNA: TGTGCCAGCTACAGGGTTAACACTGAAGCTTTCTTT. Translation: CASYRVNTEAFF.

The chain recombines TRBV4-2 with TRBJ2-3, with D hard to call. This CDR3 comprises 18 residues. In germline, CDR1 is LGHNA, CDR2 YNFKEQ. V was pared by 1 base and J by 3 bases, with 20 bases between. The CDR3 here is CASSQGPVTSTRTDTQYF. CDR3 nucleotide sequence: TGTGCCAGCAGCCAAGGCCCAGTTACCTCCACGCGGACAGATACGCAGTATTTT.

V and J are TRBV28 and TRBJ2-3; 11 bases agree with TRBD2. CDR1 is MDHEN, CDR2 SYDVKM, per germline. The length of the CDR3 is 17 residues. V was pared by 8 bases and J by 0 bases, with 10 bases of the junction left unmatched. This CDR3 reads CASQLAGGLLSTDTQYF. CDR3 bases: TGTGCCAGCCAGCTAGCGGGGGGTTTACTTAGCACAGATACGCAGTATTTT.

The chain recombines TRBV10-3 with TRBJ1-1; 7 nucleotides align to TRBD1. J lost 4 bases, V lost 10 bases, and 6 bases had no gene match. CDR3 length equals 12 residues. CDR1 and CDR2 from the germline V gene are ENHRY and SYGVKD. This CDR3 is CATNPGGTEAFF. CDR3 DNA sequence: TGTGCCACCAACCCAGGGGGCACTGAAGCTTTCTTT.

The chain joins TRBV7-9 to TRBJ1-3; D might be TRBD1 (6 bases). The length of the CDR3 is 15 residues. From germline, CDR1 is SEHNR and CDR2 FQNEAQ (reference sequence). Deletions cut 4 bases from V and 0 bases from J, with 10 bases between. In DNA, the CDR3 is TGTGCCAGCAGCTATGGACAGCACTCTGGAAACACCATATATTTT. The encoded protein is CASSYGQHSGNTIYF.

The chain has TRBV6-5 and TRBJ1-1; possibly TRBD1 for D (6 bases). CDR3 length: 13 residues. Germline CDR1 MNHEY, CDR2 SVGAGI. Trimming removed 7 bases from V and 1 base from J, with 10 bases in between. The CDR3 here is CASMTGWNTEAFF. Written as DNA, the CDR3 is TGTGCCAGCATGACAGGTTGGAACACTGAAGCTTTCTTT.

The chain uses TRBV12-3 or TRBV12-4 and TRBJ1-5; TRBD1 is a possible D gene (6 bases). With 7 bases removed from V and 4 bases from J, the gap between germline ends came to 8 bases. The CDR3 contains 12 residues. The CDR3 sequence is CASTTGNQPQHF. CDR3 bases: TGTGCCAGCACCACAGGGAATCAGCCCCAGCATTTT.

The chain has TRBV5-1 and TRBJ2-3, with 8 bases that match TRBD2. V was pared by 0 bases and J by 5 bases, with 8 bases of the junction left unmatched. CDR1 and CDR2 (germline): SGHRS, YFSETQ. The CDR3 has 16 residues. The CDR3 protein is CASSLASGLGLDTQYF. The DNA for the CDR3 is TGCGCCAGCAGCTTGGCCTCGGGACTAGGTCTAGATACGCAGTATTTT. The variable domain in full, completed from reference TRBV5-1 and TRBJ2-3, reads KAGVTQTPRYLIKTRGQQVTLSCSPISGHRSVSWYQQTPGQGLQFLFEYFSETQRNKGNFPGRFSGRQFSNSRSEMNVSTLELGDSALYLCASSLASGLGLDTQYFGPGTRLTVL.

This clone was counted a single time. The chain employs TRBV5-1 and TRBJ2-2, with TRBD2 matching over 7 bases. V shed 1 base, J shed 4 bases, and the junction held 10 bases outside the gene matches. The CDR3 sequence is 17 residues long. Germline lookup yields CDR1 SGHRS and CDR2 YFSETQ. CDR3 loop: CASSLSGAYPLTGELFF. Written as DNA, the CDR3 is TGCGCCAGCAGCTTGAGCGGGGCCTATCCTCTCACCGGGGAGCTGTTTTTT. The whole variable domain, filled in from reference TRBV5-1 and TRBJ2-2, reads KAGVTQTPRYLIKTRGQQVTLSCSPISGHRSVSWYQQTPGQGLQFLFEYFSETQRNKGNFPGRFSGRQFSNSRSEMNVSTLELGDSALYLCASSLSGAYPLTGELFFGEGSRLTVL.